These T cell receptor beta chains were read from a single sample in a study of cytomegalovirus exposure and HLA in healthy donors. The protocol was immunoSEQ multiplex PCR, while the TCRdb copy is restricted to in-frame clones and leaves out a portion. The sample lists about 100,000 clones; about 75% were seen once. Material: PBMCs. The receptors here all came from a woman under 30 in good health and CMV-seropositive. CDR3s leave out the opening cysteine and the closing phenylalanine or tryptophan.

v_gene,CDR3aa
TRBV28,ASSPPGQGYGYT
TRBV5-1,ASSFQGSQETQY
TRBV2,ATQSGQVANEKLF
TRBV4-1,ASSQMAGAPAYEQY
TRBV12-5,ASGLVPGNTEAF
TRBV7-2,ASSLQGPSNQPQH
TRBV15,ATSTLSGTNEQY
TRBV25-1,ASKRLEGEGVGTGELF
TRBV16,ASSKDTLRGNTIY
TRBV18,ASTIAGAENEQF